These T cell receptor beta chains were read from a single sample in a study of blood T cell repertoires in COVID-19. Measured with immunoSEQ multiplex PCR; TCRdb has only the in-frame clones, and not every one. Altogether about 200,000 clones are present, roughly four fifths being singletons, with the ten largest covering about an eighth. The sequencing sample was made of peripheral blood. The receptors originated from a middle-aged woman with acute or convalescent COVID-19. Each CDR3 is given with its conserved first and last residue. Fields, in order: J gene, CDR3 length, V gene, clone size, CDR3 protein. Expanded clones get a size class; other rows say once, few or many, or leave the size out.

TRBJ1-4 14 TRBV27 NA CASRALQSPEKLFF
TRBJ2-3 14 TRBV10-1 NA CASRGTGLTDTQYF
TRBJ1-2 13 TRBV11-2 once CASSVGGNYGYTF
TRBJ1-2 16 TRBV6-5 NA CASSSGGTGGFYGYTF
TRBJ2-1 15 TRBV27 NA CASSFSGQGGNEQFF
TRBJ1-5 14 TRBV25-1 NA CASSEFLGGQPQHF
TRBJ2-7 15 TRBV15 NA CATSRGGTGVREQYF
TRBJ2-7 17 TRBV13 few CASSQPPGLALSYEQYF
TRBJ2-1 14 TRBV27 NA CASCSGSPYNEQFF
TRBJ1-3 13 TRBV5-6 few CASSPADRNTIYF
TRBJ2-1 15 TRBV4-3 few CASSQTWGDTYEQFF
TRBJ2-3 16 TRBV19 once CASTLGRGLSTDTQYF
TRBJ1-6 15 TRBV18 NA CASSPRGVSGSPLHF
TRBJ2-2 15 TRBV6-4 once CASSERLAATGELFF
TRBJ2-3 14 TRBV11-2 NA CASSLARAGDTQYF
TRBJ2-3 14 TRBV6-4 NA CASSVGGGTDTQYF
TRBJ2-1 11 TRBV12-3/TRBV12-4 NA CASAESVMQFF
TRBJ1-2 13 TRBV9 few CASRTQGIGGYTF
TRBJ1-1 15 TRBV9 NA CASSVAPRGPTEAFF
TRBJ2-2 15 TRBV7-2 NA CASSSRDRDTGELFF
TRBJ2-7 13 TRBV5-1 NA CASSLLAGEEQYF